One and the same sample provided the 8 T cell receptor beta chains below, sequenced in a study of cytomegalovirus exposure and HLA in healthy donors. With 60 Vbeta and 13 Jbeta primers, the PCR was carried out. Only in-frame clones appear in the TCRdb table, and some are missing; sequencing was by immunoSEQ multiplex PCR. The profile covers around 190,000 clones, with 70% to 90% appearing a single time and 0.25% to 0.4% taken by the ten largest. The sample comprised PBMCs. These TCRs come from a woman under 40 in good health and CMV-seronegative.

Only a few counts were recorded for this clone. Here the CDR3 reads CASSQVVTLGETQYF. CDR3 nucleotides: TGCGCCAGCAGCCAAGTGGTGACCCTAGGAGAGACCCAGTACTTC. The V gene is TRBV4-1, the J gene TRBJ2-5; D unclear. Between the trimmed V and J ends, which lost 1 base and 4 bases, there was a span of 13 bases. Germline CDR1 is MGHRA and CDR2 is YSYEKL. The CDR3 runs 15 residues.

V is TRBV27 and J is TRBJ2-1; D remains unclear. V gave up 4 bases and J gave up 6 bases, with 4 bases separating them. The CDR3 sequence is 11 residues long. Per germline, CDR1 MNHEY and CDR2 SMNVEV (reference sequence). The CDR3 loop reads CASSSRNEQFF. In DNA form, the CDR3 reads TGTGCCAGCAGTTCTCGCAATGAGCAGTTCTTC.

The table lists this clone with a few counts. V and J are TRBV6-6 and TRBJ1-5; TRBD1 agrees at 10 bases. Per germline, CDR1 MNHNY and CDR2 SVGAGI (reference sequence). This CDR3 has 14 amino acids. V lost 4 bases and J lost 7; bases outside the gene matches: 4. CDR3 in DNA: TGTGCCAGCAGTTGGGGACAGGGGACCCAGCCCCAGCATTTT. This codes for CASSWGQGTQPQHF.

This rearrangement joins TRBV5-1 to TRBJ1-1; 8 nucleotides match TRBD1. Germline-derived CDR1 and CDR2 are SGHRS and YFSETQ. V was clipped by 4 bases and J by 5 bases; unmatched bases: 7. The length of the CDR3 is 14 residues. The CDR3 reads CASSDQGANTEAFF. DNA for the CDR3: TGCGCCAGCAGCGATCAGGGGGCGAATACTGAAGCTTTCTTT.

This chain joins TRBV11-2 and TRBJ2-2, with a possible D match to TRBD2 (6 bases). CDR1 SGHAT and CDR2 FQNNGV come from the germline V gene. There are 16 residues in the CDR3. Trimming took off 5 bases at V and 0 bases at J, with 13 bases between the two ends. The CDR3 is CASSLLAGANTGELFF. CDR3 coding DNA: TGTGCCAGCAGCCTACTAGCCGGGGCGAACACCGGGGAGCTGTTTTTT. Using reference TRBV11-2 and TRBJ2-2 for the parts outside the CDR3, the full variable domain is EAGVAQSPRYKIIEKRQSVAFWCNPISGHATLYWYQQILGQGPKLLIQFQNNGVVDDSQLPKDRFSAERLKGVDSTLKIQPAKLEDSAVYLCASSLLAGANTGELFFGEGSRLTVL.

This rearrangement joins TRBV27 to TRBJ2-7; TRBD1 is a possible D gene (6 bases). Germline V lookup: CDR1 MNHEY, CDR2 SMNVEV (reference sequence). The CDR3 covers 16 residues. Deletions cut 6 bases from V and 6 bases from J, with 24 bases between. The CDR3 DNA is TGTGCCAGCAGCCGATCGCTTGGGACACTCTTATCCGAGCAGTACTTC. Encoded protein: CASSRSLGTLLSEQYF.

A single count supports this clone. The chain employs TRBV7-8 and TRBJ2-2; a possible D gene is TRBD1 (5 bases). The V end was cut by 4 bases, the J end by 3 bases, with 12 bases between. Germline V gene lookup returns CDR1 SGHVS and CDR2 FQNEAQ. This CDR3 has 15 amino acids. CDR3: CASSSSQGYTGELFF. DNA of the CDR3: TGTGCCAGCAGCTCATCCCAGGGATACACCGGGGAGCTGTTTTTT. Complete variable domain (other parts from reference TRBV7-8 and TRBJ2-2): GAGVSQSPRYKVAKRGQDVALRCDPISGHVSLFWYQQALGQGPEFLTYFQNEAQLDKSGLPSDRFFAERPEGSVSTLKIQRTQQEDSAVYLCASSSSQGYTGELFFGEGSRLTVL.

V gene TRBV6-1 combines with J gene TRBJ2-3, with TRBD2 identical over 9 bases. This CDR3 has 15 residues. Germline V gives CDR1 MNHNS, CDR2 SASEGT. The ends lost 2 bases at V and 3 bases at J; junction bases unmatched: 3. The CDR3 sequence is CASSELAGITDTQYF. CDR3 DNA sequence: TGTGCCAGCAGTGAACTAGCGGGGATAACAGATACGCAGTATTTT.